This TCR beta chain was observed in a study of metastatic and nonmetastatic thyroid tumors. Overall study: Across peripheral blood and tumor or nodule tissue samples taken from malignant and benign thyroid patients, the repertoires were compared with one another.

V lost 4 bases to trimming and J lost 0 bases, with 11 bases between them. The CDR3 spans 14 residues. Germline V lookup: CDR1 SGHDT, CDR2 YYEEEE. Study-wide results and limits: Malignant tumors reportedly showed significantly higher TCR beta diversity than benign nodules in both blood and tumor.

Authors' analysis steps: To classify distant metastasis in papillary thyroid cancer, a model was built from CDR3 differences across clinicopathological groups. TCRdb recomputed clones from the PCR reads via MiXCR. TCRdb, not the authors, supplied the V and J calls. Of 15,000 to 20,000 clones in the sample, approximately 28% were seen once. Nobody among the patients had been given any treatment before thyroid surgery. Notes on this clone: What it recognizes is unknown.

The V gene is TRBV5-6, the J gene TRBJ2-7; TRBD1 or TRBD2 may be the D gene (5 bases each). The TCR sequence derives from a female donor with papillary thyroid cancer or a benign thyroid nodule (not recorded which). Some clones in this sample may be carry-over from other donors' samples. The sample consisted of tumor tissue. CDR3 in amino acids: CASSADGTSYEQYF. CDR3 nucleotide sequence: TGTGCCAGCAGCGCTGATGGGACCTCCTACGAGCAGTACTTC.